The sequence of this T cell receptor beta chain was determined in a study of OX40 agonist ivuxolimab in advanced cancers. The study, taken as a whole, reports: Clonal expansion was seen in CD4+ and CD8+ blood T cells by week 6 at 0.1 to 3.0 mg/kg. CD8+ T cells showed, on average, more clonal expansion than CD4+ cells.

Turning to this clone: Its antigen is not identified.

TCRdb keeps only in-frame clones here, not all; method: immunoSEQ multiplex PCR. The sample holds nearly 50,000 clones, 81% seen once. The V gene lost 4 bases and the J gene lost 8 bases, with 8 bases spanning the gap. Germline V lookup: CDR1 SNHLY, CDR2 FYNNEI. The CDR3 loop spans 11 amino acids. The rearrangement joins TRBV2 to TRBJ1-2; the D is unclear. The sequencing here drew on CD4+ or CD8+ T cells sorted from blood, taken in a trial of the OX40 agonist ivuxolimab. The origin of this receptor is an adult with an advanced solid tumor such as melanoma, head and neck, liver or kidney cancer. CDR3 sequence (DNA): TGTGCCAGCAGTGGGACGAGAGGCTACACCTTC. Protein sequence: CASSGTRGYTF.